The 21 T cell receptor beta chains presented below share a single source sample, sequenced in a study of blood T cell repertoires in COVID-19. Method: immunoSEQ multiplex PCR; TCRdb's copy keeps in-frame clones and lacks some. The sample lists 240,000 or so clones; around 90% were seen once. The sample comprised peripheral blood. The receptors were sampled from a woman aged 25 to 39 with acute or convalescent COVID-19.

The J gene is TRBJ1-5, the V gene TRBV5-4; D is unclear. The germline V gene encodes CDR1 SGHNT and CDR2 YYREEE (reference sequence). There are 15 residues in the CDR3. V lost 0 bases and J lost 0, with 7 bases in between. CDR3 sequence (DNA): TGTGCCAGCAGCTTGGGAGGGTATAGCAATCAGCCCCAGCATTTT. Encoded protein: CASSLGGYSNQPQHF.

The chain carries TRBV24-1 and TRBJ1-5; tentatively, D is TRBD1 (5 bases). Germline-derived CDR1 and CDR2 are KGHDR and SFDVKD. V shed 9 bases and J shed 5 bases, with 13 bases lying between them. The CDR3 length is 13 residues. The CDR3 here is CATRGTADQPQHF. The CDR3 coding sequence is TGTGCCACCCGCGGGACTGCAGATCAGCCCCAGCATTTT.

The gene calls are TRBV25-1 and TRBJ2-5, with 8 nucleotides matching TRBD1. The trim removed 3 bases at V and 6 bases at J, leaving 6 bases unmatched. Germline-derived CDR1 and CDR2 are MGHDK and SYGVNS. CDR3 length equals 14 residues. The CDR3: CASSDFRTGKTQYF. CDR3 bases: TGTGCCAGCAGTGATTTCAGGACAGGGAAGACCCAGTACTTC.

Here the CDR3 reads CASTPFKRNEQFF. CDR3 nucleotides: TGTGCCAGCACCCCGTTTAAGAGGAATGAGCAGTTCTTC. This chain connects TRBV6-2 or TRBV6-3 to TRBJ2-1; D not certain. Germline V gene sequence: CDR1 MNHEY, CDR2 SVGEGT. The CDR3 spans 13 residues. Trimming shortened V by 7 bases and J by 7 bases, and 14 bases separated the two germline ends.

The chain combines TRBV10-3 with TRBJ2-2; D call uncertain. The germline V gene has CDR1 ENHRY and CDR2 SYGVKD. CDR3 length equals 14 residues. The germline V and J ends were trimmed by 4 bases and 6 bases, with 12 bases remaining between them. In DNA form, the CDR3 reads TGTGCCATCAGTGCAACTGATTGGTCCGGGGAGCTGTTTTTT. This sequence encodes CAISATDWSGELFF.

V gene TRBV9 combines with J gene TRBJ2-3; tentative D call: TRBD2 (5 bases). The germline CDR1 and CDR2 sequences are SGDLS and YYNGEE. V dropped 2 bases and J dropped 3 bases, with 10 bases sitting between them. The CDR3 is 14 amino acids. DNA of the CDR3: TGTGCCAGCAGCGTCCAGTCGGGAACAGATACGCAGTATTTT. It yields the protein CASSVQSGTDTQYF.

The V and J genes are TRBV7-8 and TRBJ2-1; 11 bases line up with TRBD2. The CDR3 extends over 17 amino acids. J gave up 5 bases and V 2 bases, and 8 bases lay outside the gene matches. The germline gives CDR1 SGHVS, CDR2 FQNEAQ. The CDR3 region has the DNA TGTGCCAGCAGCTTACTAGTAGCGGGAGGGGTGAACAATGAGCAGTTCTTC. The encoded protein is CASSLLVAGGVNNEQFF.

The V and J genes are TRBV30 and TRBJ2-7; TRBD2 agrees at 9 bases. J was trimmed by 8 bases and V by 2 bases; bases with no gene match: 10. The CDR3 length is 14 residues. Germline V gene sequence: CDR1 GTSNPN, CDR2 SVGIG (reference sequence). DNA for the CDR3: TGTGCCTGGAGTATCGGGACTAGCTTTTTCAAGCAGTACTTC. The encoded protein is CAWSIGTSFFKQYF.

This clone occurred once. V usage is TRBV5-4 and J usage is TRBJ2-3; possible D gene TRBD2, 5 bases. Trimming took off 2 bases at V and 6 bases at J, with 19 bases between the two ends. Germline loops: CDR1 SGHNT, CDR2 YYREEE (reference sequence). CDR3 length equals 16 residues. The CDR3 DNA sequence: TGTGCCAGCAGCTTCGCCCGGGGTTTAGTTCTCGATACGCAGTATTTT. This gives the protein CASSFARGLVLDTQYF.

V and J are TRBV30 and TRBJ1-5; 7 bases agree with TRBD1. The CDR3 covers 13 residues. Trimming cost V 4 bases and J 2 bases; bases outside gene matches: 2. Germline V gene sequence: CDR1 GTSNPN, CDR2 SVGIG (reference sequence). CDR3: CAWTDRGNQPQHF. CDR3 coding DNA: TGTGCCTGGACCGACAGGGGCAATCAGCCCCAGCATTTT.

J is TRBJ1-2 and V is TRBV19; D is uncertain. CDR3 length: 14 residues. V lost 1 base, J lost 6 bases, and 12 bases lay in between. Germline V gene lookup returns CDR1 LNHDA and CDR2 SQIVND (reference sequence). The CDR3 spells CASSIGGGFNGYTF. As DNA, the CDR3 is TGTGCCAGTAGTATAGGCGGCGGATTCAATGGCTACACCTTC.

V usage is TRBV7-9 and J usage is TRBJ2-7; 12 nucleotides agree with TRBD1. Trimming at V came to 9 bases and at J to 5 bases, leaving 8 bases not matched to a gene. The length of the CDR3 is 14 residues. Germline V lookup: CDR1 SEHNR, CDR2 FQNEAQ (reference sequence). CDR3 region: CASGTGTGGNEQYF. In DNA form, the CDR3 reads TGTGCCAGTGGGACCGGGACAGGGGGCAACGAGCAGTACTTC.

The chain has TRBV2 and TRBJ1-6, with a tentative D call TRBD1 (5 bases). The germline gives CDR1 SNHLY, CDR2 FYNNEI. The V gene lost 8 bases and the J gene lost 14 bases, with 19 bases spanning the gap. This CDR3 contains 13 residues. The CDR3 sequence: CASVGGEYESLHF. CDR3 nucleotide sequence: TGTGCCAGCGTCGGGGGGGAGTATGAGTCCCTCCACTTT. The variable domain in full, completed from reference TRBV2 and TRBJ1-6, reads EPEVTQTPSHQVTQMGQEVILRCVPISNHLYFYWYRQILGQKVEFLVSFYNNEISEKSEIFDDQFSVERPDGSNFTLKIRSTKLEDSAMYFCASVGGEYESLHFGNGTRLTVT.

The J gene is TRBJ2-3, the V gene TRBV5-4, with TRBD2 matching 12 bases. Germline CDR1 SGHNT, CDR2 YYREEE (reference sequence). CDR3 length: 17 residues. The V and J ends lost 0 bases and 5 bases, in that order; junction bases with no gene match: 7. CDR3 loop: CASSLEASGRAGDTQYF. The CDR3 coding sequence is TGTGCCAGCAGCTTGGAGGCTAGCGGGAGGGCCGGAGATACGCAGTATTTT.

On this clone itself: One junction end does not reproduce the germline sequence, and a read error may be involved. The chain carries TRBV6-1 and TRBJ1-6, with a possible D match to TRBD1 (5 bases). CDR1 MNHNS and CDR2 SASEGT come from the germline V gene. The length of the CDR3 is 15 residues. This CDR3 is CASREDSSYNSPLHF. CDR3 nucleotides: TGTGCCAGCAGAGAAGACAGCTCCTATAATTCACCCCTCCACTTT.

The chain couples TRBV18 to TRBJ1-1; the match to TRBD1 covers 7 bases. Germline V gives CDR1 KGHSH, CDR2 LQKENI. This CDR3 comprises 15 residues. Germline trimming cut 2 bases from V and 0 bases from J; bases unmatched to any gene: 3. The CDR3 spells CASSPFQGVNTEAFF. DNA of the CDR3: TGTGCCAGCTCACCATTTCAGGGGGTGAACACTGAAGCTTTCTTT.

On this clone: Other DNA sequences in the same sample also yield this CDR3. The J gene is TRBJ1-2, the V gene TRBV12-3 or TRBV12-4; 7 positions match TRBD1. The CDR3 consists of 13 residues. Trimming at V came to 3 bases and at J to 4 bases, leaving 2 bases not matched to a gene. The CDR3 bases are TGTGCCAGCAGTTTGGACAGGACCTATGGCTACACCTTC. Its translation: CASSLDRTYGYTF.

CDR3 nucleotide sequence: TGCAGCGTTGAAATGCCTAGCGGGAGCCGCGAGCAGTACTTC. Protein sequence: CSVEMPSGSREQYF. V usage is TRBV29-1 and J usage is TRBJ2-7, with 10 bases identical to TRBD2. With V trimmed by 2 bases and J by 6 bases, 7 bases remained unmatched. The CDR3 is 14 residues long. Germline lookup yields CDR1 SQVTM and CDR2 ANQGSEA.

This clone was recorded only once. The chain recombines TRBV7-2 with TRBJ2-7; maybe TRBD2 (6 bases). The V end lost 1 base, the J end lost 6 bases, and 10 bases lay between the germline ends. The CDR3 is made up of 13 amino acids. The germline CDR1 and CDR2 sequences are SGHTA and FQGNSA. The CDR3 DNA is TGTGCCAGCAGCTTAGAACTAGCTTTCGAGCAGTACTTC. Its translation: CASSLELAFEQYF.

This clone showed up just once. The rearrangement links TRBV19 to TRBJ1-1; D uncertain. Germline V gene data show CDR1 as LNHDA and CDR2 as SQIVND (reference sequence). This CDR3 contains 11 residues. V was pared by 9 bases and J by 8 bases, with 13 bases between. The CDR3 nucleotides are TGTGCCAGCCAGAGGCAGACCGAAGCTTTCTTT. Amino acids: CASQRQTEAFF.

The chain has TRBV7-8 and TRBJ2-5; 7 positions agree with TRBD1. The germline gives CDR1 SGHVS, CDR2 FQNEAQ. The CDR3 length is 14 residues. V lost 5 bases, J lost 4 bases, and 7 bases stayed unmatched. CDR3 sequence reads: CASSETGVRETQYF. CDR3 in DNA: TGTGCCAGCAGCGAAACAGGGGTGCGAGAGACCCAGTACTTC.